This passage covers 27 T cell receptor beta chains from one sample sequenced in a study of T-cell memory formation after mild COVID-19. MiXCR, run by TCRdb on the 5' RACE reads, gives a single entry per CDR3 protein. The repertoire consists of hundreds of thousands of distinct CDR3 sequences, with around a quarter occurring once and the leading ten covering about an eighth. Sequencing was done on a sample of PBMCs or a T cell subset sorted from them (not recorded which). The origin of the receptors is an adult woman who had mild COVID-19 (a few samples of this study predate the infection). Cell type and time point are not known.

This rearrangement joins TRBV6-2 or TRBV6-3 to TRBJ2-3, with 8 bases that match TRBD2. V was pared by 4 bases and J by 4 bases, with 7 bases of the junction left unmatched. Germline V CDR1 and CDR2: MNHEY, SVGEGT. The CDR3 loop spans 15 amino acids. The CDR3: CASSSPSGSADTQYF. The DNA of the CDR3 is TGTGCCAGCAGTTCCCCCAGCGGGAGTGCAGATACGCAGTATTTT.

This clonotype occurred a few times. The chain has TRBV12-3 or TRBV12-4 and TRBJ2-6; 9 nucleotides align to TRBD1. Unmatched junction bases numbered 6, after V lost 6 bases and J lost 0 bases. The CDR3 length is 17 residues. CDR3 residues: CASSRDRVISGANVLTF. Here the CDR3 DNA reads TGTGCCAGCAGCCGGGACAGGGTCATCTCTGGGGCCAACGTCCTGACTTTC.

This chain uses TRBV19 with TRBJ1-1; D is perhaps TRBD1 (5 bases). CDR1 and CDR2 (germline): LNHDA, SQIVND (reference sequence). Trimming removed 5 bases from V and 7 bases from J, with 14 bases in between. The CDR3 contains 13 residues. CDR3 amino acids: CASSGGTANEAFF. CDR3 bases: TGTGCCAGTAGTGGCGGGACGGCAAATGAAGCTTTCTTT.

The gene calls are TRBV20-1 and TRBJ2-7; TRBD1 agrees at 8 bases. The CDR3 runs to 15 residues. J was trimmed by 3 bases and V by 1 base; bases with no gene match: 8. The germline V gene encodes CDR1 DFQATT and CDR2 SNEGSKA (reference sequence). CDR3: CSARAMDRANYEQYF. The CDR3 DNA follows: TGCAGTGCTAGAGCAATGGACAGGGCCAACTACGAGCAGTACTTC.

This chain joins TRBV5-1 and TRBJ2-7; 15 bases match TRBD2. The trim removed 3 bases at V and 5 bases at J, leaving 6 bases unmatched. The CDR3 is 16 residues long. The germline gives CDR1 SGHRS, CDR2 YFSETQ. Written as DNA, the CDR3 is TGCGCCAGCAGCTCTGGGACTAGCGGGAGGTTCCACGAGCAGTACTTC. It encodes CASSSGTSGRFHEQYF.

This clonotype has just a few counts. CDR3 bases: TGTGCCAGCAGGGAGACTAGCACCGGGGAGCTGTTTTTT. Its translation: CASRETSTGELFF. J is TRBJ2-2 and V is TRBV12-3 or TRBV12-4; D perhaps matches TRBD2 (6 bases). V lost 6 bases and J lost 4, with 9 bases in between. The length of the CDR3 is 13 residues.

The chain recombines TRBV12-3 or TRBV12-4 with TRBJ1-2, with TRBD1 identical over 8 bases. The CDR3 length is 14 residues. V was clipped by 3 bases and J by 6 bases; unmatched bases: 6. The CDR3 sequence is CASSFGQGNHGYTF. The CDR3 nucleotides are TGTGCCAGCAGTTTTGGACAGGGAAATCATGGCTACACCTTC.

This clonotype was seen only a few times. The rearrangement joins TRBV13 to TRBJ2-1; 16 bases match TRBD2. Germline lookup yields CDR1 PRHDT and CDR2 FYEKMQ (reference sequence). The CDR3 consists of 24 residues. J was trimmed by 8 bases and V by 8 bases; bases with no gene match: 33. CDR3 amino acids: CASERSLGQTPGTSGRAVSDEQFF. DNA of the CDR3: TGTGCCAGCGAGAGGTCTCTGGGACAGACCCCAGGGACTAGCGGGAGGGCCGTCTCGGATGAGCAGTTCTTC.

This clonotype was picked up many times. The rearrangement joins TRBV20-1 to TRBJ1-5; D not resolved. The CDR3 extends over 13 amino acids. From germline, CDR1 is DFQATT and CDR2 SNEGSKA (reference sequence). V was cut by 6 bases and J by 1 base, with 10 bases left in between. CDR3 residues: CSAVPWSNQPQHF. CDR3 nucleotide sequence: TGCAGTGCGGTCCCTTGGAGCAATCAGCCCCAGCATTTT.

This clonotype showed up just a few times. The V and J genes are TRBV6-6 and TRBJ1-2, with D possibly matching TRBD1 (5 bases). V was shortened by 2 bases and J by 4 bases, with 11 bases between the two germline ends. CDR3 length: 14 residues. CDR1 MNHNY and CDR2 SVGAGI come from the germline V gene (reference sequence). The CDR3 bases are TGTGCCAGCAGTTACCGTGGCAGGGCCTATGGCTACACCTTC. Encoded protein: CASSYRGRAYGYTF.

This sequence joins TRBV19 and TRBJ1-2, with 7 bases aligning to TRBD1. The CDR3 contains 13 residues. J lost 11 bases, V lost 8 bases, and 14 bases had no gene match. In germline, CDR1 is LNHDA, CDR2 SQIVND (reference sequence). CDR3 loop: CASGGRDSLRYTF. The CDR3 DNA sequence: TGTGCCAGTGGCGGCCGGGACAGTCTTAGATACACCTTC.

This clonotype was found a few times. CDR3 region: CASSGTGWGGYNEQFF. DNA for the CDR3: TGTGCCAGCAGCGGCACGGGCTGGGGGGGGTACAATGAGCAGTTCTTC. The chain carries TRBV7-9 and TRBJ2-1, with 7 positions matching TRBD2. CDR1 is SEHNR, CDR2 FQNEAQ, per germline (reference sequence). The CDR3 length is 16 residues. J lost 4 bases, V lost 5 bases, and 11 bases had no gene match. The full variable domain, in which reference TRBV7-9 and TRBJ2-1 provide the parts outside the CDR3, is DTGVSQNPRHKITKRGQNVTFRCDPISEHNRLYWYRQTLGQGPEFLTYFQNEAQLEKSRLLSDRFSAERPKGSFSTLEIQRTEQGDSAMYLCASSGTGWGGYNEQFFGPGTRLTVL.

The rearrangement joins TRBV7-3 to TRBJ2-5; D is perhaps TRBD1 (5 bases). There are 13 residues in the CDR3. V was trimmed by 5 bases and J by 1 base, leaving 8 bases between them. The germline V gene has CDR1 SGHTA and CDR2 FQGTGA. The CDR3 sequence is CASSITGQETQYF. The CDR3 nucleotides are TGTGCCAGCAGCATCACAGGCCAAGAGACCCAGTACTTC.

The chain combines TRBV20-1 with TRBJ1-1; no firm D call. This CDR3 has 10 amino acids. V was cut by 6 bases and J by 3 bases, with 5 bases left in between. Germline V gene sequence: CDR1 DFQATT, CDR2 SNEGSKA (reference sequence). CDR3 region: CSAYDTEAFF. The CDR3 bases are TGCAGTGCCTACGACACTGAAGCTTTCTTT.

The chain combines TRBV15 with TRBJ1-5; D is unresolved. V lost 0 bases to trimming and J lost 7 bases, with 13 bases between them. The CDR3 length is 15 residues. CDR1 and CDR2 (germline): LNHNV, YYDKDF (reference sequence). The CDR3, as DNA: TGTGCCACCAGCAGAGATCCAAGGGTTGGGCAGCCCCAGCATTTT. Its protein product is CATSRDPRVGQPQHF. Full variable domain (remainder filled in from reference TRBV15 and TRBJ1-5): DAMVIQNPRYQVTQFGKPVTLSCSQTLNHNVMYWYQQKSSQAPKLLFHYYDKDFNNEADTPDNFQSRRPNTSFCFLDIRSPGLGDTAMYLCATSRDPRVGQPQHFGDGTRLSIL.

This clonotype has only a few counts. V and J are TRBV3-1 and TRBJ2-7, with 12 positions matching TRBD2. The length of the CDR3 is 17 residues. CDR1 is LGHDT, CDR2 YNNKEL, per germline (reference sequence). The V segment lost 1 base and the J segment 11 bases; nucleotides outside the gene matches: 15. The CDR3 loop is CASSQGSSGLAGPKEYF. The DNA of the CDR3 is TGTGCCAGCAGCCAAGGAAGTTCGGGACTAGCGGGCCCTAAGGAGTACTTC.

This clonotype was observed a handful of times. The chain employs TRBV20-1 and TRBJ2-5, with 10 bases aligning to TRBD2. The CDR3 extends over 16 amino acids. The V and J ends lost 2 bases and 0 bases, in that order; junction bases with no gene match: 6. The germline V gene has CDR1 DFQATT and CDR2 SNEGSKA (reference sequence). The CDR3 nucleotides read TGCAGTGCTAGATCCTTACTAGCGGGGAACCAAGAGACCCAGTACTTC. Translated, it gives CSARSLLAGNQETQYF.

The chain has TRBV6-2 or TRBV6-3 and TRBJ2-1; D is perhaps TRBD2 (6 bases). Germline loops: CDR1 MNHEY, CDR2 SVGEGT. The CDR3 length is 12 residues. V was clipped by 5 bases and J by 16 bases, with 18 bases between them. CDR3 residues: CASSRLDEGKFF. For the CDR3, the DNA is TGTGCCAGCAGTCGACTAGACGAAGGTAAATTCTTC.

CDR3 DNA sequence: TGTGCCAGCAGCCGCCGAGAGTTGAGTATAGATACGCAGTATTTT. Its protein is CASSRRELSIDTQYF. The chain employs TRBV7-9 and TRBJ2-3, with D uncertain. V was cut by 5 bases and J by 5 bases, with 17 bases left in between. CDR1 is SEHNR and CDR2 is FQNEAQ in the germline V gene (reference sequence). The CDR3 runs 15 residues.

This chain joins TRBV18 and TRBJ1-5; 8 nucleotides line up with TRBD1. Trimming took 2 bases from V and 6 from J; bases not matched to a gene: 18. From germline, CDR1 is KGHSH and CDR2 LQKENI. This CDR3 has 19 residues. Written as DNA, the CDR3 is TGTGCCAGCTCACCATATCCTACTATCCAGGGGGCTATGGGTCAGCCCCAGCATTTT. Its protein is CASSPYPTIQGAMGQPQHF.

This clonotype has a handful of counts. The genes are TRBV29-1 and TRBJ2-7; D might be TRBD1 (6 bases). This CDR3 region has 13 residues. The V end lost 4 bases, the J end lost 2 bases, and 12 bases lay between the germline ends. CDR1 and CDR2 from the germline V gene are SQVTM and ANQGSEA. The CDR3, as DNA: TGCAGCGTTGGTGGACAGACTACCTACGAGCAGTACTTC. Its protein product is CSVGGQTTYEQYF.

This chain connects TRBV7-9 to TRBJ2-5; D tentatively fits TRBD1 or TRBD2 (5 bases each). Per germline, CDR1 SEHNR and CDR2 FQNEAQ (reference sequence). The CDR3 runs 15 residues. Trimming stripped 0 bases from V and 1 base from J, with 9 bases between. CDR3 protein: CASSLAMRGQETQYF. The CDR3, as DNA: TGTGCCAGCAGCTTAGCGATGAGGGGCCAAGAGACCCAGTACTTC.

The chain is built from TRBV19 and TRBJ2-7; 8 nucleotides match TRBD1. Unmatched junction bases numbered 12, after V lost 6 bases and J lost 2 bases. This CDR3 is 16 amino acids long. Germline-derived CDR1 and CDR2 are LNHDA and SQIVND (reference sequence). The CDR3 here is CASRMDETGATYEQYF. The CDR3 DNA reads TGTGCCAGTAGGATGGACGAGACAGGGGCAACCTACGAGCAGTACTTC.

This clonotype was seen a handful of times. This chain links TRBV3-1 with TRBJ2-6; D remains unclear. The germline CDR1 and CDR2 sequences are LGHDT and YNNKEL (reference sequence). The V end lost 4 bases, the J end lost 4 bases, and 14 bases lay between the germline ends. The CDR3 has 16 residues. The CDR3 loop reads CASSLQGPGGANVLTF. CDR3 DNA: TGTGCCAGCAGCCTACAAGGACCTGGAGGGGCCAACGTCCTGACTTTC.

The CDR3 sequence: CASSSKWRDPSTDTQYF. CDR3 in DNA: TGCGCCAGCAGCTCCAAGTGGAGGGACCCTAGCACAGATACGCAGTATTTT. V and J are TRBV4-1 and TRBJ2-3, with D perhaps TRBD2 (6 bases). V lost 5 bases, J lost 0 bases, and 18 bases lay in between. The CDR3 totals 17 residues. Germline-derived CDR1 and CDR2 are MGHRA and YSYEKL.

J is TRBJ1-2 and V is TRBV18; 8 nucleotides agree with TRBD1. The CDR3 consists of 14 residues. Germline V gene lookup returns CDR1 KGHSH and CDR2 LQKENI. The ends lost 5 bases at V and 7 bases at J; junction bases unmatched: 9. In DNA form, the CDR3 reads TGTGCCAGCTCAACGGGACAGGACCGGGGTGGCTACACCTTC. It specifies CASSTGQDRGGYTF.

CDR3 DNA sequence: TGCGCCAGCAGCTTGAGCCCGGGACAGGACTTCAAAAACATTCAGTACTTC. Amino acids: CASSLSPGQDFKNIQYF. The rearrangement joins TRBV5-1 to TRBJ2-4; TRBD1 aligns across 8 bases. The junction had 9 bases not matched to a gene; V was cut back by 1 base and J by 3 bases. This CDR3 has 17 residues. Germline values: CDR1 SGHRS, CDR2 YFSETQ. The entire variable domain, with the rest obtained from reference TRBV5-1 and TRBJ2-4, is as follows: KAGVTQTPRYLIKTRGQQVTLSCSPISGHRSVSWYQQTPGQGLQFLFEYFSETQRNKGNFPGRFSGRQFSNSRSEMNVSTLELGDSALYLCASSLSPGQDFKNIQYFGAGTRLSVL.